Below, one T cell receptor (beta chain) is given with its context. Its antigen remains unknown. These data belong to a study of blood T cells in healthy people across ages. Study-wide results and caveats: Donor CMV infection status was unknown, possibly confounding age-related changes in expanded clonotypes.

Next came a second PCR, run for about 6 to 12 cycles, which used a sample-barcoded 5' primer along with a J-beta primer mix. Every single cDNA molecule received a tag from a template-switch adaptor with 12 random nucleotides. TCRdb processed the 5' RACE reads anew with MiXCR; each CDR3 protein has one entry. The repertoire includes roughly 790,000 distinct CDR3 sequences, around 40% of them detected once, and 20% sits in the top ten. The CDR3 consists of 14 residues. Trimming stripped 7 bases from V and 5 bases from J, with 17 bases between. The germline gives CDR1 SNHLY, CDR2 FYNNEI. Sequencing used blood. This sequence originates from a woman aged 60 to 75 in good health. The V gene is TRBV2, the J gene TRBJ1-1, with a weak D call TRBD1 (5 bases). CDR3 sequence (DNA): TGTGCCAGCATGGGGGGGGTCGGATGGACTGAAGCTTTCTTT. The encoded protein is CASMGGVGWTEAFF.